This T cell receptor beta chain was retrieved from a study of identifying expanded T cells in peripheral blood. In germline, CDR1 is SQVTM, CDR2 ANQGSEA. The CDR3 spans 13 residues. The junction had 2 bases not matched to a gene; V was cut back by 5 bases and J by 2 bases. TCRdb keeps only in-frame clones here, not all; method: immunoSEQ multiplex PCR. The table includes about 80,000 clones, about 90% detected once. This chain uses TRBV29-1 with TRBJ1-2; 10 bases match TRBD1. The sample consisted of blood. The sequence was obtained from a person aged 18 to 75 in good health. CDR3 bases: TGCAGCGTTCGGGGACAGGGGAACTATGGCTACACCTTC. This translates into CSVRGQGNYGYTF.